This TCR beta chain comes out of a study of cytomegalovirus exposure and HLA in healthy donors. Comments on this clone: The antigen remains unidentified.

V dropped 0 bases and J dropped 3 bases, with 13 bases sitting between them. The CDR3 sequence is 16 residues long. Germline V gene data show CDR1 as SGHTA and CDR2 as FQGNSA. Study results and limitations: Several of the most significant clusters appeared linked to common viral pathogens, based on a later analysis.

13 Jbeta primers and 60 Vbeta primers were used for the PCR. The authors' processing: A later analysis tallied some 80 million unique TCR beta chains, around 9.9 million of them shared. Repertoires were generated with immunoSEQ multiplex PCR, while TCRdb's copy carries only in-frame clones and drops some. The DNA was the basis for D and trimming; V, J and clone size are from that table. The sample holds 85,000 to 100,000 clones; over 60% are singletons and the top ten take roughly 3.5%. V gene TRBV7-2 combines with J gene TRBJ2-3; D perhaps matches TRBD2 (7 bases). The sequence came from a male donor in good health and CMV-seropositive. Sequenced: PBMCs. DNA of the CDR3: TGTGCCAGCAGCTTAGCCGGGGGGCCCAGAACAGATACGCAGTATTTT. Protein: CASSLAGGPRTDTQYF.